This T cell receptor (beta chain) was sequenced in a study of T cell changes during pregnancy in multiple sclerosis. Only in-frame clones appear in the TCRdb table, and some are missing; sequencing was by immunoSEQ multiplex PCR. Of over 35,000 clones in the sample, roughly 92% were seen once. The receptor comes from a female donor with multiple sclerosis, enrolled in a pregnancy study. The source material was peripheral blood, sampled before pregnancy.

The CDR3 protein is CASGGGAGMNTEAFF. CDR3 sequence (DNA): TGTGCTAGTGGTGGGGGGGCAGGGATGAACACTGAAGCTTTCTTT. The chain couples TRBV12-5 to TRBJ1-1; D may be TRBD1 (6 bases). Trimming shortened V by 5 bases and J by 0 bases, and 13 bases separated the two germline ends. Germline V gene sequence: CDR1 LGHNT, CDR2 FRNRAP. The CDR3 sequence is 15 residues long.